This T cell receptor (beta chain) is drawn from a study of vaccination and CD4 T cells after COVID-19. This clonotype has only a few counts. What it binds is unknown. Treatment defined: roughly 11-day PBMC culture with coronavirus spike peptide pools or control peptides (ViraFEST assay). CD4+ T cells that came from the unexposed donor were collected before the COVID-19 pandemic (2011-2018). Cultured CD4+ T cell DNA was sequenced using the Oncomine TCR Beta short-read assay. TCRdb re-derived calls from the PCR reads in MiXCR, one entry per CDR3 protein. This table has over 7,500 distinct CDR3 sequences, around a third appearing once. Germline V lookup: CDR1 DFQATT, CDR2 SNEGSKA (reference sequence). The CDR3 has 12 residues. The ends lost 1 base at V and 13 bases at J; junction bases unmatched: 7.

Sequencing input: CD4+ T cells from blood, cultured in vitro. The sequence was collected from a human donor in good health. The V gene is TRBV20-1, the J gene TRBJ1-2; 9 nucleotides agree with TRBD1. The CDR3 sequence is CSARGQGEFFTF. The CDR3 nucleotides read TGCAGTGCTAGAGGACAGGGGGAATTCTTCACCTTC.